This record looks at one TCR beta chain sequence and its context. This CDR3 has 15 residues. The germline V gene encodes CDR1 LGHNA and CDR2 YSLEER. V was cut by 2 bases and J by 2 bases, with 11 bases left in between. These data are taken from a study of shared clonotypes between healthy human individuals. Assay runs were performed at deep level. Original processing notes: Sequence data from immunoSEQ were junction-only and lacked quality scores; consequently, filtering differed. This table comes from immunoSEQ multiplex PCR, and its TCRdb copy is limited to in-frame clones, with some not included. V and J calls and clone size are given by that table; D and trimming were obtained from the DNA. The data show some 490,000 clones, with about 84% seen just once and about 13% held by the top ten.

The chain employs TRBV4-3 and TRBJ2-3; perhaps TRBD1 as D (5 bases). This TCR was recovered from a woman in her 40s in good health. Some clones in this sample may be carry-over from other donors' samples. Material: PBMCs. The CDR3 nucleotides are TGCGCCAGCAGCCAAAGGGGCGTAGACACAGATACGCAGTATTTT. Translation gives CASSQRGVDTDTQYF.